The source of this T cell receptor beta chain is a study of blood T cell repertoires in COVID-19. Study summary: COVID-19 samples collected from the United States, Italy and Spain covered acute and convalescent phases. In each case, the material was cDNA or gDNA derived from T cells, B-cell-depleted T cells, or PBMCs.

The CDR3 spans 13 residues. Germline V gene data show CDR1 as SNHLY and CDR2 as FYNNEI. V lost 9 bases and J lost 6, with 15 bases in between. In the authors' workflow: The assay estimated nucleated cells by amplifying reference gene primers. Sequencing was performed with immunoSEQ multiplex PCR; in TCRdb, only in-frame clones are kept and a portion is missing. Clonal size and the V and J genes are those of that table, whereas D and trimming came from the DNA. Of approximately 210,000 clones detected, roughly 80% appear once; the ten largest clones hold 2% to 3%. V and J are TRBV2 and TRBJ1-5; weak D call: TRBD1 (6 bases). The sequence came from a woman in her 40s with active or convalescent COVID-19. The sample comprised peripheral blood. CDR3 loop: CASGQRRGQPQHF. In DNA form, the CDR3 reads TGTGCCAGTGGACAGAGGCGCGGTCAGCCCCAGCATTTT.